A single sample is the source of the 10 T cell receptor beta chains below, sequenced in a study of OX40 agonist ivuxolimab in advanced cancers. The receptor library was made with the immunoSEQ multiplex PCR assay. This immuneACCESS table, as held by TCRdb, lists in-frame sequences with V and J called but not all clones. Of the missing ones, under half trace to an unresolved V gene in checked studies; the others have no known cause. The sample contains 100,000 to 110,000 clones, about 88% of them found a single time. The ten largest clones capture around 0.16% of the sample. Sequenced here: CD4+ or CD8+ T cells sorted from blood, sampled in a trial of the OX40 agonist ivuxolimab. These receptors came from an adult with an advanced solid tumor such as melanoma, head and neck, liver or kidney cancer.

The chain has TRBV5-8 and TRBJ1-1; D is perhaps TRBD1 (6 bases). Trimming removed 0 bases from V and 1 base from J, with 13 bases in between. This CDR3 is built from 16 residues. Germline V gene sequence: CDR1 SGHTS, CDR2 YDEGEE. The CDR3 spells CASSLGEGRGNTEAFF. As DNA, the CDR3 is TGTGCCAGCAGCTTGGGTGAGGGCAGGGGGAACACTGAAGCTTTCTTT.

This clone was picked up a small number of times. This rearrangement joins TRBV2 to TRBJ2-3; 11 bases match TRBD2. Germline lookup yields CDR1 SNHLY and CDR2 FYNNEI. J gave up 4 bases and V 6 bases, and 6 bases lay outside the gene matches. This CDR3 is 15 amino acids long. Here the CDR3 DNA reads TGTGCCAGCAGGTTAGCGGGGGGGCCGTCAGATACGCAGTATTTT. It codes for CASRLAGGPSDTQYF. Supplemented by reference TRBV2 and TRBJ2-3, the full variable domain reads EPEVTQTPSHQVTQMGQEVILRCVPISNHLYFYWYRQILGQKVEFLVSFYNNEISEKSEIFDDQFSVERPDGSNFTLKIRSTKLEDSAMYFCASRLAGGPSDTQYFGPGTRLTVL.

Points on this clone: The sample holds other DNA sequences that translate to the same CDR3. The rearrangement uses TRBV11-2 and TRBJ2-5; no clear D gene. CDR3 length: 14 amino acids. Trimming stripped 1 base from V and 7 bases from J, with 13 bases between. Germline V gene sequence: CDR1 SGHAT, CDR2 FQNNGV. The CDR3 DNA sequence: TGTGCCAGCAGCTTAGGTCAGGCTGGGGTGACCCAGTACTTC. It yields the protein CASSLGQAGVTQYF.

CDR3 DNA sequence: TGCAGCGTACGTTCCGGGACAGGGGGTTATGGCTACACCTTC. Its translation: CSVRSGTGGYGYTF. The gene calls are TRBV29-1 and TRBJ1-2, with 11 bases matching TRBD1. Germline lookup yields CDR1 SQVTM and CDR2 ANQGSEA. Trimming took 6 bases from V and 5 from J; bases not matched to a gene: 8. The CDR3 covers 14 residues.

The J gene is TRBJ1-1, the V gene TRBV28, with D unresolved. Germline CDR1 reads MDHEN; CDR2 reads SYDVKM. V lost 6 bases to trimming and J lost 4 bases, with 9 bases between them. This CDR3 has 12 residues. CDR3 nucleotide sequence: TGTGCCAGCAGCACTTCTGGCACTGAAGCTTTCTTT. It is translated as CASSTSGTEAFF.

The chain joins TRBV9 to TRBJ1-4; 7 positions match TRBD1. The V and J ends lost 3 bases and 4 bases, in that order; junction bases with no gene match: 3. The CDR3 length is 14 residues. The V gene's germline CDR1 is SGDLS and CDR2 YYNGEE. As DNA, the CDR3 is TGTGCCAGCAGCGAGGGGGCTAATAATGAAAAACTGTTTTTT. Translating it yields CASSEGANNEKLFF.

This clone has just one count. The chain joins TRBV30 to TRBJ2-7; 9 nucleotides align to TRBD2. In germline, CDR1 is GTSNPN, CDR2 SVGIG (reference sequence). This CDR3 region has 12 residues. The V and J ends lost 5 bases and 3 bases, in that order; junction bases with no gene match: 2. The CDR3 region has the DNA TGTGCCTGGGCTAGCGGGAACTACGAGCAGTACTTC. Residues: CAWASGNYEQYF.

CDR3: CATSRDQLAAQETQYF. CDR3 DNA: TGTGCCACCAGCAGAGATCAACTAGCGGCACAAGAGACCCAGTACTTC. This sequence joins TRBV15 and TRBJ2-5; 8 nucleotides line up with TRBD2. The CDR3 is 16 amino acids. Trimming at V came to 0 bases and at J to 2 bases, leaving 5 bases not matched to a gene. Germline CDR1 is LNHNV and CDR2 is YYDKDF (reference sequence).

Only a few counts were recorded for this clone. The chain carries TRBV7-6 and TRBJ1-1, with 9 positions matching TRBD1. CDR1 SGHVS and CDR2 FNYEAQ come from the germline V gene. The trim removed 6 bases at V and 2 bases at J, leaving 10 bases unmatched. The CDR3 spans 16 residues. CDR3: CASRIRDRVLNTEAFF. The DNA for the CDR3 is TGTGCCAGCAGAATCAGGGACAGGGTGCTCAACACTGAAGCTTTCTTT.

CDR3 DNA sequence: TGTGCCAGCCTTCAAGTGGACCGGGGGGCCCGAGATGAGCAGTTCTTC. This translates into CASLQVDRGARDEQFF. The chain links TRBV2 to TRBJ2-1; D possibly corresponds to TRBD2 (7 bases). V lost 8 bases and J lost 8, with 25 bases in between. CDR3 length: 16 amino acids. Germline V gene sequence: CDR1 SNHLY, CDR2 FYNNEI.